This T cell receptor beta chain was identified in a study of blood T cells in healthy people across ages. With a J-beta primer mix and a sample-barcoded 5' primer, a second PCR ran about 6 to 11 cycles. MiXCR, applied by TCRdb to the 5' RACE reads, yields one record per CDR3 protein. The sample records about 780,000 distinct CDR3 sequences, around 62% being singletons. J gave up 2 bases and V 4 bases, and 1 base lay outside the gene matches. The length of the CDR3 is 13 residues. Germline assignment: CDR1 ENHRY and CDR2 SYGVKD. The chain joins TRBV10-3 to TRBJ2-7, with 8 bases fitting TRBD1. Input material: blood. The receptor was isolated from a young man in good health. CDR3 residues: CAISGTGPYEQYF. The CDR3 DNA sequence: TGTGCCATCAGTGGGACAGGGCCCTACGAGCAGTACTTC.